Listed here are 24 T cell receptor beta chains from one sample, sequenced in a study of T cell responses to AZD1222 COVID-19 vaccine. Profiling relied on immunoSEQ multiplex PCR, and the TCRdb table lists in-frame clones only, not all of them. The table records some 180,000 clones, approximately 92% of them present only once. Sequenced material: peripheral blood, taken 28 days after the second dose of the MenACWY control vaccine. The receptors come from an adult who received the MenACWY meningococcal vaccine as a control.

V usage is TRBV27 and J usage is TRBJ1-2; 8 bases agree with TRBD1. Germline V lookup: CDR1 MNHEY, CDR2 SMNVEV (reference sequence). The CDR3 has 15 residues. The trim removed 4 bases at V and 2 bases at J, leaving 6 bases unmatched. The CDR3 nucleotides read TGTGCCAGCAGTTCCCGGGACAGGCAAAACTATGGCTACACCTTC. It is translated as CASSSRDRQNYGYTF.

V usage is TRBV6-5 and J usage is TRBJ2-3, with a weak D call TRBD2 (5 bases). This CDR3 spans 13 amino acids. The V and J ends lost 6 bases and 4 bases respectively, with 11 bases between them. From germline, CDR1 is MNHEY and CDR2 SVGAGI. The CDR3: CASSPLGADTQYF. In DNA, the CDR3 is TGTGCCAGCAGCCCCCTCGGGGCAGATACGCAGTATTTT.

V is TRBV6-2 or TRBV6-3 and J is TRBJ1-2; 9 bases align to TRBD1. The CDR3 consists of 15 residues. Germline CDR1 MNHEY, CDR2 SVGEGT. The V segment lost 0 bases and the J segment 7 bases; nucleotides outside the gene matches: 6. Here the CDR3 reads CASSYSGDRVSGYTF. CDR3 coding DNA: TGTGCCAGCAGTTACTCGGGGGACAGGGTATCTGGCTACACCTTC.

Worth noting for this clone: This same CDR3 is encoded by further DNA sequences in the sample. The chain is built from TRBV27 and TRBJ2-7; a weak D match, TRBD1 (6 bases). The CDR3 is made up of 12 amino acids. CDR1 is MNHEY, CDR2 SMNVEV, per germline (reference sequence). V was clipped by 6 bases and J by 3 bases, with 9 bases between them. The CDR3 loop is CASRQGSYEQYF. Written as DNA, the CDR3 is TGTGCCAGCAGACAGGGAAGCTACGAGCAGTACTTC.

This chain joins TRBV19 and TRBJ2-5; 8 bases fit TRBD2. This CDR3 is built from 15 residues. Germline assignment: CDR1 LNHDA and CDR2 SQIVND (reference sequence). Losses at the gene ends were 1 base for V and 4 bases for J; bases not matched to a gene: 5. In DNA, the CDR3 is TGTGCCAGTAGTATAGTGCCCGGACTAGCAGAGACCCAGTACTTC. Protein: CASSIVPGLAETQYF.

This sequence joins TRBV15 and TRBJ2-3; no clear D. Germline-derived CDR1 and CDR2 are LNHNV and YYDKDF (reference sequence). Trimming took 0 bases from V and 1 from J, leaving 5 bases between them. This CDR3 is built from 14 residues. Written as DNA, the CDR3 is TGTGCCACCAGCAGAGATTCGCGCACAGATACGCAGTATTTT. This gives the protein CATSRDSRTDTQYF.

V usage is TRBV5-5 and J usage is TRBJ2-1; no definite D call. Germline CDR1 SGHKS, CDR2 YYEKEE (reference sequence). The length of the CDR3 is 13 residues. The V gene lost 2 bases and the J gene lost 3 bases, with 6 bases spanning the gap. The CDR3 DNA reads TGTGCCAGCAGCTTATACAGCTACAATGAGCAGTTCTTC. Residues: CASSLYSYNEQFF.

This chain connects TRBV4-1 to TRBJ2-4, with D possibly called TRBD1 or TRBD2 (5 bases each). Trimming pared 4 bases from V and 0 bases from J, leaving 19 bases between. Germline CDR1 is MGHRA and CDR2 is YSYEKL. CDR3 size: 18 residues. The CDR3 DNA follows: TGCGCCAGCAGCCGAACCGTTGGGACCCAACTAGCCAAAAACATTCAGTACTTC. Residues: CASSRTVGTQLAKNIQYF.

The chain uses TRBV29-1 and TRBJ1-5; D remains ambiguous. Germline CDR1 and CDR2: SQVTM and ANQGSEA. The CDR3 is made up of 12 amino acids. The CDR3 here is CSAGSPEQPQHF. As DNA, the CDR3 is TGCAGTGCGGGGTCCCCTGAACAGCCCCAGCATTTT.

The CDR3 sequence is CASPGLKNNEQFF. The CDR3 DNA reads TGTGCCAGCCCGGGACTGAAGAACAATGAGCAGTTCTTC. This chain uses TRBV12-3 or TRBV12-4 with TRBJ2-1, with a tentative D call TRBD2 (6 bases). The germline V and J ends were trimmed by 8 bases and 5 bases, with 13 bases remaining between them. This CDR3 has 13 amino acids.

This chain's CDR3 is CASTQQGADGYTF. Written as DNA, the CDR3 is TGTGCCAGCACGCAACAGGGGGCTGATGGCTACACCTTC. The chain joins TRBV12-3 or TRBV12-4 to TRBJ1-2, with TRBD1 matching over 9 bases. V trimming: 7 bases; J trimming: 6 bases; junction bases outside the gene matches: 6. The CDR3 spans 13 residues.

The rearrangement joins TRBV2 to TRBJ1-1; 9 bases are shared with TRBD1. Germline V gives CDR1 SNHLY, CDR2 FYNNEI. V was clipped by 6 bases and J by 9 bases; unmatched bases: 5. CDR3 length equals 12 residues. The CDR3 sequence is CASRPGQGQAFF. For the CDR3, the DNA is TGTGCCAGCAGGCCCGGACAGGGGCAAGCTTTCTTT.

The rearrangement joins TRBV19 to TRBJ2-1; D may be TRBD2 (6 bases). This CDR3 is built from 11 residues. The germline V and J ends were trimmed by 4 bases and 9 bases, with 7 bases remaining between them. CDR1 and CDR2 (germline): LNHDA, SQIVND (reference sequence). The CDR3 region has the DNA TGTGCCAGTAGTAGGGGGGTTGAGCAGTTCTTC. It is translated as CASSRGVEQFF.

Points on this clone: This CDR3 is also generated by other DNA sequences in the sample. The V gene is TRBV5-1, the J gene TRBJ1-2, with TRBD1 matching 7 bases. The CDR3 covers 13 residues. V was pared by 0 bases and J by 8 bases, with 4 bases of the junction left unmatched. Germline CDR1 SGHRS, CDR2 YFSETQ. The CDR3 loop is CASSLGQGIGYTF. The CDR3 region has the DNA TGCGCCAGCAGCTTGGGACAGGGCATCGGCTACACCTTC.

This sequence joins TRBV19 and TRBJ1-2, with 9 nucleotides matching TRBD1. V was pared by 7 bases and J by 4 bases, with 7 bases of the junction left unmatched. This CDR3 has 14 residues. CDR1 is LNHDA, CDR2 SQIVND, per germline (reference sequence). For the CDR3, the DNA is TGTGCCAGTACCTCCGGGACAGGGCTCTATGGCTACACCTTC. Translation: CASTSGTGLYGYTF.

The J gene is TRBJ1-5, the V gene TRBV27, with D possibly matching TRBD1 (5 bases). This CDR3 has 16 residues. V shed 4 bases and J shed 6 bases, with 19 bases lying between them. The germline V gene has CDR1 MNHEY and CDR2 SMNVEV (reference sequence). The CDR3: CASSSPTRVSSQPQHF. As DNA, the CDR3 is TGTGCCAGCAGTTCACCCACCAGGGTATCGTCTCAGCCCCAGCATTTT.

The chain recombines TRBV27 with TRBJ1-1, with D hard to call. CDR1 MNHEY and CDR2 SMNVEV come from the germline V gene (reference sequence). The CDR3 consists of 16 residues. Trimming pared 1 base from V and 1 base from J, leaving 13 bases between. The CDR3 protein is CASSLYSTGENTEAFF. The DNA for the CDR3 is TGTGCCAGCAGTTTATATAGCACCGGCGAGAACACTGAAGCTTTCTTT.

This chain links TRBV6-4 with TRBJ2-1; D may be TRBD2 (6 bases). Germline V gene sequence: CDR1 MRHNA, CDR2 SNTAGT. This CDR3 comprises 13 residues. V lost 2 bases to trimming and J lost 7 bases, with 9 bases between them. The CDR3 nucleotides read TGTGCCAGCAGTGACGGGGGGAGGAATGAGCAGTTCTTC. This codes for CASSDGGRNEQFF.

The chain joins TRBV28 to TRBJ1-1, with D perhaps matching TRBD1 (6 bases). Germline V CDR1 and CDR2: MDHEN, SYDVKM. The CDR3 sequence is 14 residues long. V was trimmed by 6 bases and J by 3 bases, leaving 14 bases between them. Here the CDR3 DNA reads TGTGCCAGCAGACAGAACAGGGCGTACACTGAAGCTTTCTTT. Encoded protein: CASRQNRAYTEAFF.

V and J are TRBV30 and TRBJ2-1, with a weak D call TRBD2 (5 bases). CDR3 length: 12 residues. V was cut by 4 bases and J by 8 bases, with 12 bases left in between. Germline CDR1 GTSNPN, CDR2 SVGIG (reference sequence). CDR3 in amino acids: CAWTGRGYEQFF. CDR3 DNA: TGTGCCTGGACTGGGAGAGGGTATGAGCAGTTCTTC.

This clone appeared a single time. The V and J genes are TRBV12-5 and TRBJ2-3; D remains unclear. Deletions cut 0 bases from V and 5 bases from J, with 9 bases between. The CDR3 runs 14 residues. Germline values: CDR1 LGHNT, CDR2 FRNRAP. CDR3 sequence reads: CASGLVPPGDTQYF. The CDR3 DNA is TGTGCTAGTGGTTTGGTACCCCCAGGAGATACGCAGTATTTT.

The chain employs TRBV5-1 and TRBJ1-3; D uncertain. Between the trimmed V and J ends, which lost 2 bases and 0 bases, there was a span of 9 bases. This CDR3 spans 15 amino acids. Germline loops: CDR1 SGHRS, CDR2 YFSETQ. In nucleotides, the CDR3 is TGCGCCAGCAGCTTTGACGGGCGCTCTGGAAACACCATATATTTT. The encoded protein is CASSFDGRSGNTIYF.

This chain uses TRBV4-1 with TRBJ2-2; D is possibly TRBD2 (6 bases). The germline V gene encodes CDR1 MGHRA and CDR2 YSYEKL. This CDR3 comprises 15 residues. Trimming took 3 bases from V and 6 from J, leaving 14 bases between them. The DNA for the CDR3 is TGCGCCAGCAGCCAGATTCAGGGCGGGGCCGGGGAGCTGTTTTTT. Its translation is CASSQIQGGAGELFF.

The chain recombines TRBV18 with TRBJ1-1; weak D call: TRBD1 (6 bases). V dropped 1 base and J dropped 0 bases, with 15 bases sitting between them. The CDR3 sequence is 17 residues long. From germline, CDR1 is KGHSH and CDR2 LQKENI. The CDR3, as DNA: TGTGCCAGCTCACCACTGAGATGGGGGGGCTTGAACACTGAAGCTTTCTTT. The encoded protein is CASSPLRWGGLNTEAFF.